The 21 T cell receptor beta chains given below trace back to one sample, sequenced in a study of T cells after yellow fever vaccination. TCRdb itself ran the 5' RACE reads through MiXCR, one entry per CDR3 protein. The data hold some 300,000 distinct CDR3 sequences, with 8.1% observed a single time. This specimen consisted of PBMCs, obtained about 41 days after the first yellow fever vaccination. These receptors were collected from a man aged 18 to 35 who received the YFV17D yellow fever vaccine.

This clonotype showed up just a few times. The V and J genes are TRBV5-8 and TRBJ2-1, with no clear D. The CDR3 has 12 amino acids. Trimming pared 0 bases from V and 12 bases from J, leaving 10 bases between. Germline CDR1 SGHTS, CDR2 YDEGEE. In nucleotides, the CDR3 is TGTGCCAGCAGCTTGGCGAGTTACGTGCAGTTCTTC. Encoded protein: CASSLASYVQFF.

This clonotype was seen repeatedly, ten times or more. V usage is TRBV6-2 or TRBV6-3 and J usage is TRBJ2-1, with 14 bases that match TRBD2. The V segment lost 2 bases and the J segment 7 bases; nucleotides outside the gene matches: 16. Germline-derived CDR1 and CDR2 are MNHEY and SVGEGT. This CDR3 region has 20 residues. The CDR3: CASSYPTRLAGGSSANEQFF. The CDR3 coding sequence is TGTGCCAGCAGTTACCCTACCAGACTAGCGGGGGGGAGCTCGGCGAATGAGCAGTTCTTC.

This chain joins TRBV29-1 and TRBJ2-1; the match to TRBD1 covers 11 bases. The V gene's germline CDR1 is SQVTM and CDR2 ANQGSEA. The ends lost 7 bases at V and 6 bases at J; junction bases unmatched: 8. The CDR3 spans 14 residues. In DNA form, the CDR3 reads TGCAGCGCCACGGACAGGGGGCGATTCAATGAGCAGTTCTTC. It yields the protein CSATDRGRFNEQFF.

This clonotype showed up just a few times. The rearrangement links TRBV5-1 to TRBJ1-1, with D perhaps TRBD1 (5 bases). The CDR3 sequence is 17 residues long. Germline CDR1 reads SGHRS; CDR2 reads YFSETQ. V was shortened by 0 bases and J by 1 base, with 16 bases between the two germline ends. The DNA for the CDR3 is TGCGCCAGCAGCTTGGGGGGGGGACGCATCCCGAACACTGAAGCTTTCTTT. Amino acids: CASSLGGGRIPNTEAFF.

A few counts support this clonotype. J is TRBJ1-2 and V is TRBV4-2; tentative D call: TRBD1 (5 bases). Trimming left V 1 base short and J 4 bases short, with 16 bases between. The CDR3 is 16 amino acids. Germline CDR1 is LGHNA and CDR2 is YNFKEQ. CDR3 amino acids: CASSQVGTGLSYGYTF. CDR3 DNA sequence: TGTGCCAGCAGCCAAGTGGGTACAGGCCTGTCCTATGGCTACACCTTC.

J is TRBJ2-5 and V is TRBV5-4, with a tentative D call TRBD1 (5 bases). Germline V CDR1 and CDR2: SGHNT, YYREEE (reference sequence). The germline V and J ends were trimmed by 3 bases and 4 bases, with 10 bases remaining between them. This CDR3 contains 13 residues. The CDR3 region is CASSSWGVETQYF. The DNA for the CDR3 is TGTGCCAGCAGCTCCTGGGGCGTAGAGACCCAGTACTTC.

The rearrangement links TRBV5-1 to TRBJ1-2, with no clear D. Trimming pared 2 bases from V and 3 bases from J, leaving 11 bases between. This CDR3 region has 14 residues. Germline CDR1 is SGHRS and CDR2 is YFSETQ. In DNA, the CDR3 is TGCGCCAGCAGCTTTGGGCAGCGCGACTATGGCTACACCTTC. The encoded protein is CASSFGQRDYGYTF. Complete variable domain (other parts from reference TRBV5-1 and TRBJ1-2): KAGVTQTPRYLIKTRGQQVTLSCSPISGHRSVSWYQQTPGQGLQFLFEYFSETQRNKGNFPGRFSGRQFSNSRSEMNVSTLELGDSALYLCASSFGQRDYGYTFGSGTRLTVV.

V is TRBV5-1 and J is TRBJ2-5, with 12 bases lining up with TRBD1. V shed 2 bases and J 4 bases; nucleotides not matched to a gene: 9. Germline V lookup: CDR1 SGHRS, CDR2 YFSETQ. The CDR3 is 17 residues long. The CDR3 DNA sequence: TGCGCCAGCAGCTTCATACCGGGACAGGGGGCGGGAGAGACCCAGTACTTC. Protein sequence: CASSFIPGQGAGETQYF.

In its sample, this clonotype was seen many times. This chain joins TRBV5-1 and TRBJ1-1; D is unresolved. The CDR3 covers 14 residues. The germline V gene encodes CDR1 SGHRS and CDR2 YFSETQ. The V gene lost 4 bases and the J gene lost 2 bases, with 12 bases spanning the gap. DNA of the CDR3: TGCGCCAGCAGCCCGCTGGGCGTTAACACTGAAGCTTTCTTT. It yields the protein CASSPLGVNTEAFF.

In this sample, this clonotype turned up many times. The chain combines TRBV20-1 with TRBJ2-3, with TRBD2 matching over 7 bases. V was pared by 0 bases and J by 1 base, with 4 bases of the junction left unmatched. The length of the CDR3 is 15 residues. Germline values: CDR1 DFQATT, CDR2 SNEGSKA (reference sequence). Here the CDR3 reads CSARDGRGGTDTQYF. The CDR3 DNA follows: TGCAGTGCTAGAGATGGACGGGGGGGCACAGATACGCAGTATTTT.

The rearrangement links TRBV28 to TRBJ2-5, with 7 bases lining up with TRBD2. Germline CDR1 is MDHEN and CDR2 is SYDVKM. V lost 4 bases to trimming and J lost 7 bases; unmatched junction nucleotides: 15. This CDR3 has 16 residues. This CDR3 reads CASSSLRRLAPGTQYF. CDR3 DNA: TGTGCCAGCAGTTCCTTGAGGCGACTAGCCCCAGGGACCCAGTACTTC. Using reference TRBV28 and TRBJ2-5 for the parts outside the CDR3, the full variable domain is DVKVTQSSRYLVKRTGEKVFLECVQDMDHENMFWYRQDPGLGLRLIYFSYDVKMKEKGDIPEGYSVSREKKERFSLILESASTNQTSMYLCASSSLRRLAPGTQYFGPGTRLLVL.

The genes are TRBV2 and TRBJ2-7; TRBD1 agrees at 8 bases. This CDR3 spans 15 amino acids. The germline V gene has CDR1 SNHLY and CDR2 FYNNEI. With 8 bases clipped from V and 6 bases from J, the junction kept 15 bases outside the gene matches. The CDR3 sequence: CASARPPQGAGEQYV. The CDR3 region has the DNA TGTGCCAGCGCCCGGCCCCCGCAGGGGGCCGGCGAGCAGTACGTC.

The V call is TRBV12-3 or TRBV12-4, the J call TRBJ1-3; D unresolved. Trimming shortened V by 4 bases and J by 0 bases, and 10 bases separated the two germline ends. This CDR3 region has 15 residues. Here the CDR3 DNA reads TGTGCCAGCAGTTCCGGTGGGCACTCTGGAAACACCATATATTTT. Its protein is CASSSGGHSGNTIYF.

This clonotype was counted at least ten times. The rearrangement uses TRBV5-5 and TRBJ2-2, with 7 bases matching TRBD1. The CDR3 has 16 residues. CDR1 SGHKS and CDR2 YYEKEE come from the germline V gene (reference sequence). With 5 bases clipped from V and 1 base from J, the junction kept 8 bases outside the gene matches. The CDR3 bases are TGTGCCAGCAGTCGGACAGGATACGAGAACACCGGGGAGCTGTTTTTT. Translating it yields CASSRTGYENTGELFF.

This clonotype was observed a handful of times. The V gene is TRBV7-3, the J gene TRBJ2-3; no clear D gene. The germline V and J ends were trimmed by 1 base and 5 bases, with 7 bases remaining between them. CDR3 length: 13 amino acids. CDR1 is SGHTA, CDR2 FQGTGA, per germline. Written as DNA, the CDR3 is TGTGCCAGCAGCTTAAGTCCCCGAGATACGCAGTATTTT. Translating it yields CASSLSPRDTQYF.

This clonotype showed up just a few times. The rearrangement links TRBV3-1 to TRBJ1-2, with unresolved D. V was pared by 4 bases and J by 4 bases, with 16 bases between. Germline V CDR1 and CDR2: LGHDT, YNNKEL (reference sequence). The CDR3 spans 15 residues. The CDR3: CASSLVGGVSYGYTF. CDR3 nucleotide sequence: TGTGCCAGCAGCCTGGTCGGCGGAGTCAGCTATGGCTACACCTTC.

This rearrangement joins TRBV20-1 to TRBJ1-2, with D hard to call. Between the trimmed V and J ends, which lost 1 base and 8 bases, there was a span of 14 bases. This CDR3 has 13 amino acids. From germline, CDR1 is DFQATT and CDR2 SNEGSKA (reference sequence). The CDR3 spells CSARAGDSSGYTF. The DNA for the CDR3 is TGCAGTGCTAGAGCGGGCGACTCTTCCGGCTACACCTTC.

The CDR3 sequence: CASQTSGGAGTQYF. The CDR3 nucleotides read TGTGCCAGTCAAACTAGCGGGGGGGCCGGTACGCAGTATTTT. This chain uses TRBV19 with TRBJ2-3, with 13 bases aligning to TRBD2. The V and J ends lost 8 bases and 8 bases, in that order; junction bases with no gene match: 7. This CDR3 contains 14 residues. The germline gives CDR1 LNHDA, CDR2 SQIVND (reference sequence).

This clonotype has more than one count but fewer than ten. The rearrangement joins TRBV15 to TRBJ2-1, with TRBD2 as a possible D gene (5 bases). The V gene's germline CDR1 is LNHNV and CDR2 YYDKDF (reference sequence). This CDR3 is built from 15 residues. Between the trimmed V and J ends, which lost 1 base and 0 bases, there was a span of 7 bases. The CDR3 region is CATSRVTSSYNEQFF. CDR3 DNA sequence: TGTGCCACCAGCAGAGTTACTAGCTCCTACAATGAGCAGTTCTTC. The full variable domain, its missing parts supplied by reference TRBV15 and TRBJ2-1, is DAMVIQNPRYQVTQFGKPVTLSCSQTLNHNVMYWYQQKSSQAPKLLFHYYDKDFNNEADTPDNFQSRRPNTSFCFLDIRSPGLGDTAMYLCATSRVTSSYNEQFFGPGTRLTVL.

Only a few counts were recorded for this clonotype. One junction end does not reproduce the germline sequence, and a read error may be involved. The rearrangement links TRBV7-2 to TRBJ2-1, with a possible D match to TRBD2 (7 bases). This CDR3 is built from 12 residues. CDR1 SGHTA and CDR2 FQGNSA come from the germline V gene. The CDR3, as DNA: TGTGCCAGCAGCCAGGGAGGGGGGGTTAGTCATTTC. It translates to CASSQGGGVSHF.

The sample holds a few counts of this clonotype. The genes are TRBV5-1 and TRBJ1-1; D gene ambiguous. CDR3 length: 14 residues. Trimming stripped 1 base from V and 1 base from J, with 8 bases between. CDR1 and CDR2 from the germline V gene are SGHRS and YFSETQ. The CDR3 region is CASSLWSTNTEAFF. In DNA, the CDR3 is TGCGCCAGCAGCTTGTGGAGTACGAACACTGAAGCTTTCTTT.